The clone carrying this T cell receptor beta chain was counted between two and nine times. This specimen belongs to a study of T-cell reconstitution after alpha-beta-depleted transplantation in children. Unique molecular identifiers were incorporated when the TCRbeta library was constructed. One entry per CDR3 protein results from TCRdb running MiXCR on the PCR reads. The sample yields more than 450,000 distinct CDR3 sequences, around 20% seen once. V was trimmed by 4 bases and J by 6 bases, leaving 9 bases between them. In germline, CDR1 is DFQATT, CDR2 SNEGSKA (reference sequence). This CDR3 contains 12 residues.

The sample consisted of PBMCs from the stem cell graft donor, taken from the stem cell graft. V usage is TRBV20-1 and J usage is TRBJ2-2; D is unclear. This clonotype was obtained from a human donor who donated a stem cell graft to a child with acute lymphoblastic leukemia. This CDR3 reads CSANLDSGELFF. The CDR3 nucleotides read TGCAGTGCTAACCTGGATTCCGGGGAGCTGTTTTTT.